This T cell receptor (beta chain) was found in a study of cytomegalovirus exposure and HLA in healthy donors. The CDR3 has 14 residues. V gave up 3 bases and J gave up 2 bases, with 8 bases separating them. Germline V CDR1 and CDR2: SNHLY, FYNNEI. Clones were read by immunoSEQ multiplex PCR, and TCRdb kept only the in-frame ones, dropping some. The sample yields 75,000 to 95,000 clones, roughly 96% seen once. This TCR came from a man between 18 and 35 years old in good health and CMV-seronegative. J is TRBJ2-1 and V is TRBV2, with D possibly being TRBD1 (6 bases). Material for sequencing was PBMCs. Here the CDR3 reads CASSDRGPYNEQFF. The CDR3 bases are TGTGCCAGCAGTGACAGGGGACCCTACAATGAGCAGTTCTTC.